The clone carrying this TCR beta chain was observed a few times. This sample stems from a study of T cells in Graves' hyperthyroidism and ophthalmopathy. CDR3 size: 14 residues. Germline V gene lookup returns CDR1 MNHNS and CDR2 SASEGT. V shed 6 bases and J shed 5 bases, with 13 bases lying between them. RNA transcripts were the template for amplifying TCR beta CDR3 regions. Researchers ran a first-round RT-PCR on the TCR CDR3 using the HTBI primer set. TCRdb recomputed calls from the multiplex PCR reads with MiXCR, one row per CDR3 protein. The sample lists over 450,000 distinct CDR3 sequences, approximately 17% seen once, with 17% in the top ten. Exclusion criteria comprised uncontrolled infection, other autoimmune disease, pregnancy or lactation. Diagnoses used clinical symptoms, serum thyroxine and TRAb, thyroid ultrasound and orbital computed tomography. Extraction of PBMCs used around 9.6 ml of fresh peripheral blood.

The rearrangement joins TRBV6-1 to TRBJ2-2; D tentatively fits TRBD1 or TRBD2 (5 bases each). Specimen: blood. This sequence originates from a woman aged 18-29 years with Graves' ophthalmopathy. As DNA, the CDR3 is TGTGCCAGCAGAGGGGACCTAAATACCGGGGAGCTGTTTTTT. It specifies CASRGDLNTGELFF.